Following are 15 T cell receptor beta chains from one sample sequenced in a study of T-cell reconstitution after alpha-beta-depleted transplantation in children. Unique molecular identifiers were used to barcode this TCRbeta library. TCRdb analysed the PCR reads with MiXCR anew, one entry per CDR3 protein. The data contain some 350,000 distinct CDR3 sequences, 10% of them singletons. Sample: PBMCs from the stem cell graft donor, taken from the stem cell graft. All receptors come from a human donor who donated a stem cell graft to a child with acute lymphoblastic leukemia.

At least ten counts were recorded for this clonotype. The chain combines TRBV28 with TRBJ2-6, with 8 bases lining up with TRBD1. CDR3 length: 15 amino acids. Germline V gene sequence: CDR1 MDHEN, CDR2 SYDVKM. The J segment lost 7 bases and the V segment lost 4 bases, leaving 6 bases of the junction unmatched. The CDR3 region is CASSSDREAANVLTF. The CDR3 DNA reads TGTGCCAGCAGTTCGGACAGGGAAGCAGCCAACGTCCTGACTTTC.

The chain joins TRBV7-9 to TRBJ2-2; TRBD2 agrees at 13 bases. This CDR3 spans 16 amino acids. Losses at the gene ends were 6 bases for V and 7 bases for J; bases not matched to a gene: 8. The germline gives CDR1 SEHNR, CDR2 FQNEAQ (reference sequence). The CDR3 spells CASRNGLAGVFGELFF. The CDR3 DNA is TGTGCCAGCAGAAATGGACTAGCGGGAGTTTTCGGGGAGCTGTTTTTT.

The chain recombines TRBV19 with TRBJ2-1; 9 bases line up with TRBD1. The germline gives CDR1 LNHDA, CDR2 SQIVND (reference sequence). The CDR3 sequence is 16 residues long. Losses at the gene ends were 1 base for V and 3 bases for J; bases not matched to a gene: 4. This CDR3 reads CASSIGDRGYYNEQFF. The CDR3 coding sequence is TGTGCCAGTAGTATAGGTGACAGGGGGTACTACAATGAGCAGTTCTTC.

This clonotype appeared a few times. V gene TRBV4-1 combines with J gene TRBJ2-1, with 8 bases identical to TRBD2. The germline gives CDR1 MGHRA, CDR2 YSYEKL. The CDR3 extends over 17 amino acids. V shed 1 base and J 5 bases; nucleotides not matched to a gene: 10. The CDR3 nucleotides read TGCGCCAGCAGCCAAGTTTGGACTAGCCTTGGCGACAATGAGCAGTTCTTC. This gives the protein CASSQVWTSLGDNEQFF.

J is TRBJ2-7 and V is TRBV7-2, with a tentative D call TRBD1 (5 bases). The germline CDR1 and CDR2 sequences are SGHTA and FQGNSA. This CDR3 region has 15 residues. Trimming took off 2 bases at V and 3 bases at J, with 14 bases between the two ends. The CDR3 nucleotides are TGTGCCAGCAGCTTACAACCAGGGATATTCTACGAGCAGTACTTC. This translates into CASSLQPGIFYEQYF.

DNA for the CDR3: TGTGCCAGCAGCCAAGATGACGCAGGGTATGGCTACACCTTC. The encoded protein is CASSQDDAGYGYTF. This chain uses TRBV4-2 with TRBJ1-2, with D possibly TRBD1 on 5 matching bases. The germline gives CDR1 LGHNA, CDR2 YNFKEQ. V was trimmed by 0 bases and J by 5 bases, leaving 10 bases between them. The CDR3 totals 14 residues.

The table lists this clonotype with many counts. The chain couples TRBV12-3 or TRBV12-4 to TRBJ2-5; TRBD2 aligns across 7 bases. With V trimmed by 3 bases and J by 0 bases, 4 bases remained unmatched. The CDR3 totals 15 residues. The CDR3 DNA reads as TGTGCCAGCAGTTTCGAACTAGCGTACCAAGAGACCCAGTACTTC. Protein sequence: CASSFELAYQETQYF.

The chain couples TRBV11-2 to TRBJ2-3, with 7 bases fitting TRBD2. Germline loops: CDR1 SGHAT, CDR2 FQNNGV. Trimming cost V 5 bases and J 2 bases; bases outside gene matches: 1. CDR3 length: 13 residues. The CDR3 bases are TGTGCCAGCAGCCGGGACTACACAGATACGCAGTATTTT. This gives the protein CASSRDYTDTQYF.

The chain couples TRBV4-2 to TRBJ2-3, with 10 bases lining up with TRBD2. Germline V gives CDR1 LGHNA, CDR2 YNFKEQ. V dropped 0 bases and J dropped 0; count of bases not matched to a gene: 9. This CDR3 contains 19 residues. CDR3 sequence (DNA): TGTGCCAGCAGCCAAGATCGGCTAGCGGGAGACGGGAGCACAGATACGCAGTATTTT. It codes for CASSQDRLAGDGSTDTQYF.

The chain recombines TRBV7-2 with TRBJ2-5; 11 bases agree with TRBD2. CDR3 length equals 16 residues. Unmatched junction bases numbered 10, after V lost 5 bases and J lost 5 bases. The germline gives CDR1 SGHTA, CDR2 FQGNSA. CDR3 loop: CASSTRRLAGTETQYF. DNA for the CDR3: TGTGCCAGCAGCACTAGGAGACTAGCGGGGACGGAGACCCAGTACTTC.

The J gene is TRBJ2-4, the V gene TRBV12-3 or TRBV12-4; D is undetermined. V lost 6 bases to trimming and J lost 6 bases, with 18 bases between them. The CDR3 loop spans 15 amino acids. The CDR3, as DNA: TGTGCCAGCAGATCCTCCAAGGGTTCTGGAAACATTCAGTACTTC. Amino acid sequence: CASRSSKGSGNIQYF.

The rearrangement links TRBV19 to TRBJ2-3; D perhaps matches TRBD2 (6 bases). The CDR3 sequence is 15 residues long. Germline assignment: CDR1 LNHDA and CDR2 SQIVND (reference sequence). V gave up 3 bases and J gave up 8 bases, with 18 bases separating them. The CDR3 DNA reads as TGTGCCAGTAGTATCAGGACTATCGAGGGGAGTACGCAGTATTTT. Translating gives CASSIRTIEGSTQYF.

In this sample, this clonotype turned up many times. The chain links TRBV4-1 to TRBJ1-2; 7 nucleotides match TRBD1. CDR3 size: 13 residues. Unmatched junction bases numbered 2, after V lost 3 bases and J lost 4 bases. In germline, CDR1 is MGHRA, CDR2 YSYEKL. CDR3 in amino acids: CASSQGTVYGYTF. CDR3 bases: TGCGCCAGCAGCCAGGGGACAGTCTATGGCTACACCTTC.

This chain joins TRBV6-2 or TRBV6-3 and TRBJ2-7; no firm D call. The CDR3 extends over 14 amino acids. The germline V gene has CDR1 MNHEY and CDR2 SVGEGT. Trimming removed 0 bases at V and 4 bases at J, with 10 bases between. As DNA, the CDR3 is TGTGCCAGCAGTTACTCCGGCGCCCTTTACGAGCAGTACTTC. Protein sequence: CASSYSGALYEQYF.

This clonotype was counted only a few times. CDR3 loop: CASSLVPGAYEQYF. The CDR3 DNA sequence: TGTGCCAGCAGCTTAGTACCAGGGGCCTACGAGCAGTACTTC. The chain has TRBV7-2 and TRBJ2-7; tentatively, D is TRBD1 (6 bases). CDR3 length: 14 residues. V lost 1 base and J lost 2, with 9 bases in between. Germline V gives CDR1 SGHTA, CDR2 FQGNSA. Looking up the rest from reference TRBV7-2 and TRBJ2-7 gives the full variable domain: GAGVSQSPSNKVTEKGKDVELRCDPISGHTALYWYRQSLGQGLEFLIYFQGNSAPDKSGLPSDRFSAERTGGSVSTLTIQRTQQEDSAVYLCASSLVPGAYEQYFGPGTRLTVT.